This paragraph covers one TCR beta chain sequence. What it recognizes is unknown. These data originate in a study of blood T cells in healthy people across ages. Across the whole study: T cells yielded about one barcoded beta molecule per two cells through template switching.

Whole-study results and caveats: In long-lived donors, naive CD4+ cell counts and diversity exceeded those of aged donors.

The use of a sample-barcoded 5' primer and a J-beta primer mix characterized a second PCR of about 7 to 12 cycles. TCRdb itself ran the 5' RACE reads through MiXCR, one entry per CDR3 protein. This table has more than 500,000 distinct CDR3 sequences, roughly a quarter appearing once. This CDR3 is 15 amino acids long. Germline loops: CDR1 SGHKS, CDR2 YYEKEE (reference sequence). The ends were cut back, 6 bases at V and 6 bases at J, with 18 bases in the middle. Peripheral blood was drawn, ten milliliters per donor. Another study also made use of these data, one on T cells of mothers and their children. This second study notes: Related mother-child pairs shared slightly more overlap than unrelated pairs, but the difference was non-significant.

This clonotype originated in a boy aged 2 to 10 in good health. V and J are TRBV5-5 and TRBJ2-2; TRBD2 is a possible D gene (6 bases). The sample taken for sequencing was blood. CDR3 residues: CASTPPPGVAGELFF. The CDR3 coding sequence is TGTGCCAGCACCCCGCCCCCGGGAGTCGCCGGGGAGCTGTTTTTT.